This TCR beta chain was sequenced for a study of T cell repertoires in cytomegalovirus infection. Study-level information: CMV epitopes that were recently identified and HLA-C-restricted were used alongside well-studied HLA-B-restricted ones. Signatures in public TCR beta sequences pointed to both CMV infection and matching HLA type.

CDR1 and CDR2 from the germline V gene are SGHVS and FNYEAQ. Trimming removed 8 bases from V and 0 bases from J; junction bases left unmatched: 15. CDR3 length: 18 amino acids. With respect to this clonotype: Its antigen is not identified.

Overall study results and limits: Clonotypes of TCR beta that were HLA-C-restricted and CMV-specific dominated the ex vivo response. Frequencies of public TCR beta families were cumulated, and this identified carriers of CMV plus the relevant HLA.

TCRdb recomputed calls from the reads with MiXCR, one row per CDR3 protein. The sample shows about half a million distinct CDR3 sequences, more than 40% of them seen only once. The material sequenced was cultured PBMCs, taken from culture after CMV antigen stimulation. The V and J genes are TRBV7-6 and TRBJ2-7; TRBD1 agrees at 11 bases. This TCR was recovered from a human donor in good health (CMV status not recorded). Some clones in this sample may be carry-over from other donors' samples. CDR3 DNA: TGTGCCAGCGCCCTCCGGGACAGGGGGGTTAAGAGCTCCTACGAGCAGTACTTC. It codes for CASALRDRGVKSSYEQYF. The variable domain in full, with the rest retrieved from reference TRBV7-6 and TRBJ2-7, is GAGVSQSPRYKVTKRGQDVALRCDPISGHVSLYWYRQALGQGPEFLTYFNYEAQQDKSGLPNDRFSAERPEGSISTLTIQRTEQRDSAMYRCASALRDRGVKSSYEQYFGPGTRLTVT.